Sequencing of this T cell receptor beta chain was carried out in a study of T cells in narcolepsy. Study at large: Donors had narcolepsy type 1 or type 2, or were healthy controls.

Remarks on this clone: No antigen is known for it.

Study findings and constraints: Autoreactive HCRT-specific and TRIB2-specific clonotypes were marked in same-patient CSF-versus-blood CD4+ comparisons. Blood of same and different patients, but not healthy controls, reportedly held recurring autoreactive clonotypes.

Using immunoSEQ multiplex PCR, the repertoire was profiled, and TCRdb retains in-frame clones only, with some absent. The sample lists roughly 35,000 clones, 80% occurring once. The length of the CDR3 is 16 residues. J lost 4 bases, V lost 5 bases, and 10 bases had no gene match. The germline V gene has CDR1 SEHNR and CDR2 FQNEAQ (reference sequence). Material: memory (CD45RA-) CD4+ T cells from blood. This sequence originates from a human donor in good health. The chain carries TRBV7-9 and TRBJ2-5, with 10 bases matching TRBD1. CDR3 sequence reads: CASSGDSGDRGETQYF. CDR3 DNA: TGTGCCAGCAGCGGGGATTCCGGGGACAGGGGAGAGACCCAGTACTTC.